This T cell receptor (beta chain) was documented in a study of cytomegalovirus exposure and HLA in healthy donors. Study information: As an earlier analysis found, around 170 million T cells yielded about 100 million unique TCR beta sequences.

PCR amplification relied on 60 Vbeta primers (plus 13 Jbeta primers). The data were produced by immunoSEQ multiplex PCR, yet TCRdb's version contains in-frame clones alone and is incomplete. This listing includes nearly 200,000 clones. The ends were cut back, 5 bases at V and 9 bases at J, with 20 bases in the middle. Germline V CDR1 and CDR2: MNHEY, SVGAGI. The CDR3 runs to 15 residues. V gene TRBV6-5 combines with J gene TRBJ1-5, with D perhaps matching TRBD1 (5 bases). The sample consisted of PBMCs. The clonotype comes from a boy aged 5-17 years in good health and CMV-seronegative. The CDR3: CASSVGPRRGGPQHF. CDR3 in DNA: TGTGCCAGCAGTGTGGGGCCGCGGAGGGGTGGGCCCCAGCATTTT.